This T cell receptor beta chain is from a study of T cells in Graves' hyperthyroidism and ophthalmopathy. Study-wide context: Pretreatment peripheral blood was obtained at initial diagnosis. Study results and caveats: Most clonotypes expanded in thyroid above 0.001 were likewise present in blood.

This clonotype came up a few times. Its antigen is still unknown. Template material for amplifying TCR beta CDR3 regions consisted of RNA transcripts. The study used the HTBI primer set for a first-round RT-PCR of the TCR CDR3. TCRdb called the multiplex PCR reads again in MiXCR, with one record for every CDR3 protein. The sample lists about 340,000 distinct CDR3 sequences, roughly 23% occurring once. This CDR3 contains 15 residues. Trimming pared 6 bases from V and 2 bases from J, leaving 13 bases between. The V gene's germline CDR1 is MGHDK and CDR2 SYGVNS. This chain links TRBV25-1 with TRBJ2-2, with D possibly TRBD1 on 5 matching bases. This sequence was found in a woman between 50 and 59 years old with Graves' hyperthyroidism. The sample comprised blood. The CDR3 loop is CASRADSTNTGELFF. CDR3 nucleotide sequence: TGTGCCAGCAGGGCAGACAGCACTAACACCGGGGAGCTGTTTTTT.